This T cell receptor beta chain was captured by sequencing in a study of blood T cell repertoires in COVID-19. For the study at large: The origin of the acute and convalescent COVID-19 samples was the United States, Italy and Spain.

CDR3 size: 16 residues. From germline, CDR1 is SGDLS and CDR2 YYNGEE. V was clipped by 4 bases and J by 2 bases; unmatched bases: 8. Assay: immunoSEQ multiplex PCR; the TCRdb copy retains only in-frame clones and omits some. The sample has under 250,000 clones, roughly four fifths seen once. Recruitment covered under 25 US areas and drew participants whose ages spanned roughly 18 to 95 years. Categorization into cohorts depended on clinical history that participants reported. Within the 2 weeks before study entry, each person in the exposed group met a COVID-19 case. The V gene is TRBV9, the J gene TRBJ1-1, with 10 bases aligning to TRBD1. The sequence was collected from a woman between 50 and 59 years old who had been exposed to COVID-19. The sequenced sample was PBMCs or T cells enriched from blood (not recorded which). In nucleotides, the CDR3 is TGTGCCAGCAGCTCGGGACAGGGGAAAGGAAACACTGAAGCTTTCTTT. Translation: CASSSGQGKGNTEAFF.